Sequencing of this T cell receptor beta chain was carried out in a study of blood T cell repertoires in COVID-19 (TCRdb year 2020). Looking at the study overall: Samples from collaborators originated in the United States, Italy and Spain and spanned both the acute and convalescent phases of COVID-19. The material from the prospective study consisted of cDNA or gDNA derived from T cells, B-cell-depleted T cells, or PBMCs. Deeply sampled blood TCRbeta repertoires from subjects exposed to, actively infected with, or recovered from COVID-19 were included in the dataset. A freely available public database, intended as a resource for researchers studying the immune response to SARS-CoV-2, is where the repertoires were released. The samples were drawn from two sources: the first 160 participants of the ongoing ImmuneRACE study, and fewer than 1,500 subjects contributed by 6 global collaborators. Nearly every sample came with metadata listing a de-identified subject ID, COVID-19 status, age in years and sex. Where available, HLA class I and class II types were taken from metadata supplied by the sample provider and were not determined by assay-based typing.

In the prospective study, participants were 18 to 89 years old, resided in fewer than 25 geographic areas of the United States, and were enrolled through a virtual design. Cohort assignment in the prospective study relied on participant-reported clinical history from a screening survey and a study questionnaire. Recovered participants in ImmuneRACE Cohort 3 were defined as having two consecutive negative NP/OP PCR tests, clearance from a healthcare professional, or resolution of symptoms. In the prospective study, mobile phlebotomists collected whole blood, serum and a nasopharyngeal or oropharyngeal swab from each participant. Prospective study participants could optionally give additional blood draws and questionnaires over an approximately 2-month period. Before DNA extraction, blood samples from the prospective study were shipped at room temperature or frozen. Taken from cysteine to phenylalanine, the CDR3 has 15 residues. Of all the DNA, just the CDR3 is kept, 45 bases in frame from base 1. After removal of 2 bases from V and 6 bases from J, the junction retains 4 bases not matched to a gene. CDR1 and CDR2 were assigned from the germline V gene (reference sequence) as LGHDT and YNNKEL.

TCRbeta CDR3 regions were amplified from genomic DNA using the immunoSEQ Assay, a bias-controlled multiplex PCR. Per the original workflow: The number of nucleated cells in each sample was estimated by amplification of reference gene primers within the assay. To quantify the absolute abundance of each unique TCRbeta CDR3 rearrangement, sequence reads were collapsed and filtered. For each sample, productive Simpson clonality was calculated as the square root of Simpson's diversity index across productive rearrangements. Not all clones reach the TCRdb copy of this immuneACCESS table, which keeps in-frame sequences only. Checked studies attribute under half of the gap to unresolved V genes and leave the rest unexplained. For V, J and clone size, that table is used; D and trimming come from the DNA. The table for this sample lists a few hundred thousand clones; about nine tenths of them were counted only once. The ten biggest clones cover roughly 1.2% of the sample.

Study-wide findings and limitations: Clinical and demographic metadata were provided uncurated, with the amount varying by source and participant.

On this clone: The antigen it binds to is not known. It has no much larger one-base neighbor in the sample; base qualities were not kept.

The sequenced material came from PBMCs or T cells enriched from blood (not recorded which). The clonotype comes from a man aged 30 to 45 who had recovered from COVID-19. The chain was built from TRBV3-1 (or the pseudogene TRBV3-2) and TRBJ2-2; 9 of the junction bases match TRBD2. The nucleotide sequence reads as follows: TGTGCCAGCAGCCAAAGAATAGCGGGAGCCGGGGAGCTGTTTTTT. Translated, it reads CASSQRIAGAGELFF.